Below are 21 T cell receptor beta chains sequenced from a single sample in a study of blood T cell repertoires in COVID-19. Profiling relied on immunoSEQ multiplex PCR, and the TCRdb table lists in-frame clones only, not all of them. The sample yields more than 75,000 clones, roughly 82% seen once. Sequenced input: peripheral blood. All receptors come from a man aged 55 to 70 with acute or convalescent COVID-19.

J is TRBJ2-1 and V is TRBV6-2 or TRBV6-3, with TRBD2 matching 12 bases. Germline CDR1 reads MNHEY; CDR2 reads SVGEGT. The CDR3 sequence is 15 residues long. With 5 bases clipped from V and 8 bases from J, the junction kept 7 bases outside the gene matches. This CDR3 is CASSKGTSGPYEQFF. The CDR3 region has the DNA TGTGCCAGCAGTAAAGGGACTAGCGGGCCTTATGAGCAGTTCTTC.

The chain is built from TRBV7-2 and TRBJ2-7, with 12 nucleotides matching TRBD1. This CDR3 spans 17 amino acids. Per the germline V gene, CDR1 is SGHTA and CDR2 is FQGNSA. Germline trimming cut 0 bases from V and 4 bases from J; bases unmatched to any gene: 7. CDR3: CASSLASGQGAWYEQYF. In DNA, the CDR3 is TGTGCCAGCAGCTTAGCTTCGGGACAGGGGGCTTGGTACGAGCAGTACTTC.

This rearrangement joins TRBV19 to TRBJ2-2; TRBD2 is a possible D gene (6 bases). From germline, CDR1 is LNHDA and CDR2 SQIVND (reference sequence). The CDR3 consists of 15 residues. Between the trimmed V and J ends, which lost 3 bases and 0 bases, there was a span of 8 bases. CDR3 loop: CASSMRTTNTGELFF. CDR3 DNA: TGTGCCAGTAGTATGAGGACTACGAACACCGGGGAGCTGTTTTTT.

On this clone: In the same sample, other DNA sequences code for this CDR3. The rearrangement links TRBV18 to TRBJ1-1; the match to TRBD1 covers 8 bases. With 3 bases clipped from V and 1 base from J, the junction kept 1 base outside the gene matches. This CDR3 is built from 14 residues. CDR1 is KGHSH and CDR2 is LQKENI in the germline V gene. CDR3 region: CASSPGTGNTEAFF. The DNA for the CDR3 is TGTGCCAGCTCACCGGGGACAGGGAACACTGAAGCTTTCTTT.

The chain recombines TRBV10-3 with TRBJ2-7; TRBD1 matches 8 bases. The CDR3 spans 15 residues. Germline CDR1 and CDR2: ENHRY and SYGVKD. After removal of 3 bases from V and 6 bases from J, the junction contained 10 bases not matched to a gene. CDR3 amino acids: CAISDSVGTGGEQYF. The CDR3 nucleotides read TGTGCCATCAGTGACTCGGTGGGGACAGGCGGCGAGCAGTACTTC.

The chain links TRBV7-9 to TRBJ2-1, with TRBD2 matching 8 bases. The germline V gene has CDR1 SEHNR and CDR2 FQNEAQ (reference sequence). V was clipped by 7 bases and J by 3 bases; unmatched bases: 8. The CDR3 is 15 amino acids. The CDR3 protein is CASIPLAGGYNEQFF. As DNA, the CDR3 is TGTGCCAGCATCCCCCTAGCGGGTGGCTACAATGAGCAGTTCTTC.

The count of this clone is one. The chain links TRBV28 to TRBJ1-5; D not certain. Trimming took off 4 bases at V and 1 base at J, with 8 bases between the two ends. The CDR3 loop spans 14 amino acids. CDR1 is MDHEN and CDR2 is SYDVKM in the germline V gene. The CDR3 reads CASSSAGSNQPQHF. In DNA, the CDR3 is TGTGCCAGCAGTTCGGCAGGAAGCAATCAGCCCCAGCATTTT.

This chain uses TRBV1 with TRBJ2-4; the table's TRBD1 call for D was not verified on the DNA. TRBV1 is given as a pseudogene. There are 16 residues in the CDR3. The CDR3 protein is CTSSQLQGLAKNIQYF. Written as DNA, the CDR3 is TGCACCAGCAGCCAGTTACAGGGTTTAGCCAAAAACATTCAGTACTTC.

V and J are TRBV7-6 and TRBJ2-1; 10 bases are shared with TRBD2. Germline CDR1 SGHVS, CDR2 FNYEAQ. This CDR3 is 17 amino acids long. Trimming at V came to 5 bases and at J to 4 bases, leaving 11 bases not matched to a gene. In DNA form, the CDR3 reads TGTGCCAGCAGCCCTATGAAAAGCGGGGGGGCTTACAATGAGCAGTTCTTC. Translating gives CASSPMKSGGAYNEQFF.

The V call is TRBV18, the J call TRBJ2-2; TRBD2 aligns across 10 bases. This CDR3 has 18 amino acids. With V trimmed by 3 bases and J by 0 bases, 7 bases remained unmatched. Germline V CDR1 and CDR2: KGHSH, LQKENI. CDR3 loop: CASSPLAGALSNTGELFF. The DNA of the CDR3 is TGTGCCAGCTCACCCCTAGCGGGGGCCCTATCGAACACCGGGGAGCTGTTTTTT. The whole variable domain, filled in from reference TRBV18 and TRBJ2-2, reads NAGVMQNPRHLVRRRGQEARLRCSPMKGHSHVYWYRQLPEEGLKFMVYLQKENIIDESGMPKERFSAEFPKEGPSILRIQQVVRGDSAAYFCASSPLAGALSNTGELFFGEGSRLTVL.

The V gene is TRBV15, the J gene TRBJ2-3; TRBD2 matches at 11 bases. Trimming took 1 base from V and 1 from J; bases not matched to a gene: 1. In germline, CDR1 is LNHNV, CDR2 YYDKDF (reference sequence). This CDR3 is 16 amino acids long. The CDR3 region has the DNA TGTGCCACCAGCAGAGTACTAGCGGGGGGCACAGATACGCAGTATTTT. This translates into CATSRVLAGGTDTQYF.

There are a few counts of this clone. The rearrangement uses TRBV7-9 and TRBJ1-1; D remains ambiguous. Germline CDR1 is SEHNR and CDR2 is FQNEAQ (reference sequence). With 0 bases removed from V and 0 bases from J, the gap between germline ends came to 5 bases. The CDR3 is 14 amino acids. The CDR3: CASSLARLNTEAFF. CDR3 coding DNA: TGTGCCAGCAGCTTAGCGCGGTTGAACACTGAAGCTTTCTTT. Looking up the rest from reference TRBV7-9 and TRBJ1-1 gives the full variable domain: DTGVSQNPRHKITKRGQNVTFRCDPISEHNRLYWYRQTLGQGPEFLTYFQNEAQLEKSRLLSDRFSAERPKGSFSTLEIQRTEQGDSAMYLCASSLARLNTEAFFGQGTRLTVV.

This clone was seen more than once but under ten times. This chain connects TRBV7-2 to TRBJ1-5; 7 bases line up with TRBD1. CDR3 size: 16 residues. Germline V CDR1 and CDR2: SGHTA, FQGNSA. J was trimmed by 3 bases and V by 5 bases; bases with no gene match: 10. This CDR3 is CASSPQGVGNNQPQHF. The CDR3 DNA follows: TGTGCCAGCAGCCCCCAGGGGGTGGGTAACAATCAGCCCCAGCATTTT.

Concerning this clone itself: Other DNA sequences from this sample encode an identical CDR3 as well. This chain uses TRBV28 with TRBJ1-2; 12 bases line up with TRBD1. The CDR3 loop spans 15 amino acids. V lost 2 bases, J lost 7 bases, and 5 bases stayed unmatched. Germline-derived CDR1 and CDR2 are MDHEN and SYDVKM. The CDR3 coding sequence is TGTGCCAGCAGTTTACGGGACAGGGGGCGAGGTGGCTACACCTTC. It yields the protein CASSLRDRGRGGYTF.

The chain couples TRBV2 to TRBJ2-1; perhaps TRBD1 as D (5 bases). The CDR3 has 13 residues. CDR1 SNHLY and CDR2 FYNNEI come from the germline V gene. V gave up 4 bases and J gave up 5 bases, with 9 bases separating them. Written as DNA, the CDR3 is TGTGCCAGCAGTGTGGGGCAGGACAATGAGCAGTTCTTC. Its protein is CASSVGQDNEQFF.

This sequence joins TRBV5-6 and TRBJ1-6; possible D gene TRBD1, 5 bases. Per the germline V gene, CDR1 is SGHDT and CDR2 is YYEEEE. This CDR3 contains 14 residues. V lost 4 bases and J 7 bases, leaving 12 bases between the germline ends. The CDR3 reads CASSLATANSPLHF. The CDR3 coding sequence is TGTGCCAGCAGCCTAGCGACAGCGAATTCACCCCTCCACTTT.

The chain is built from TRBV7-2 and TRBJ2-7; 10 nucleotides line up with TRBD2. Germline CDR1 is SGHTA and CDR2 is FQGNSA. The CDR3 has 15 residues. V shed 4 bases and J 2 bases; nucleotides not matched to a gene: 5. This chain's CDR3 is CASSSTSGRTYEQYF. The CDR3 coding sequence is TGTGCCAGCAGCTCGACTAGCGGGCGAACCTACGAGCAGTACTTC.

The chain links TRBV7-2 to TRBJ2-2, with 9 nucleotides matching TRBD1. Germline V gene data show CDR1 as SGHTA and CDR2 as FQGNSA. This CDR3 contains 15 residues. The V and J ends lost 5 bases and 5 bases, in that order; junction bases with no gene match: 6. The chain's CDR3 is CASSVTGGGTGELFF. The CDR3 nucleotides read TGTGCCAGCAGCGTTACAGGGGGCGGTACCGGGGAGCTGTTTTTT.

This clone turned up a few times. V usage is TRBV7-8 and J usage is TRBJ1-6; D is unresolved. Trimming removed 0 bases from V and 10 bases from J, with 7 bases in between. This CDR3 contains 13 residues. CDR1 and CDR2 from the germline V gene are SGHVS and FQNEAQ. CDR3 coding DNA: TGTGCCAGCAGCTTAGCGCGAGAGTCACCCCTCCACTTT. Translated, it gives CASSLARESPLHF.

V is TRBV18 and J is TRBJ2-7; D perhaps matches TRBD1 (6 bases). Trimming cost V 3 bases and J 2 bases, with 8 bases left between them. This CDR3 contains 13 residues. CDR1 is KGHSH, CDR2 LQKENI, per germline. CDR3 amino acids: CASSPYRAYEQYF. The CDR3 DNA reads as TGTGCCAGCTCACCGTACAGGGCCTACGAGCAGTACTTC.

In its sample, this clone was seen once. The V gene is TRBV27, the J gene TRBJ2-3; TRBD1 matches at 9 bases. The trim removed 3 bases at V and 3 bases at J, leaving 7 bases unmatched. Per germline, CDR1 MNHEY and CDR2 SMNVEV (reference sequence). CDR3 length equals 16 residues. The CDR3 DNA sequence: TGTGCCAGCAGTTTGAACCGGGACAGGGTAACAGATACGCAGTATTTT. Protein: CASSLNRDRVTDTQYF.